The 5 T cell receptor beta chains in this list originate from one sample, sequenced in a study of early T cells in non-severe SARS-CoV-2 infection (dated by TCRdb to the early 2020s). The library was produced with 5' RACE. These reads were obtained on a NextSeq 500. Using fastp at Q25 and MiXCR, TCRdb reprocessed the public reads and kept productive beta chains. Here each entry gathers all rows of one CDR3 protein and keeps the most common genes and DNA. The sample has just over 65,000 distinct CDR3 sequences on record, about 13% of them singletons. The ten largest make up 8% to 10% of the sample. Sequencing input: whole blood. The receptors here all came from an adult who was a healthcare worker with PCR-confirmed SARS-CoV-2 infection or an uninfected control (not recorded which).

This clonotype was seen many times. V usage is TRBV20-1 and J usage is TRBJ2-3, with a tentative D call TRBD2 (5 bases). V lost 5 bases to trimming and J lost 0 bases, with 24 bases between them. The CDR3 totals 18 residues. The V gene's germline CDR1 is DFQATT and CDR2 SNEGSKA (reference sequence). CDR3 in amino acids: CSAPPSGKAEPSTDTQYF. The CDR3 DNA sequence: TGCAGTGCTCCCCCTTCGGGGAAAGCGGAACCTAGCACAGATACGCAGTATTTT.

In DNA form, the CDR3 reads TGCGCCAGCAGCTTGGCAGCGGGCCCCCCAGAGACCCAGTACTTC. Protein: CASSLAAGPPETQYF. The gene calls are TRBV5-1 and TRBJ2-5, with D possibly TRBD2 on 6 matching bases. The CDR3 runs 15 residues. V lost 0 bases and J 4 bases, leaving 13 bases between the germline ends. Germline assignment: CDR1 SGHRS and CDR2 YFSETQ.

The sample holds a few counts of this clonotype. J is TRBJ1-2 and V is TRBV29-1, with D tentatively TRBD1 (5 bases). The CDR3 has 17 residues. V was pared by 2 bases and J by 4 bases, with 23 bases between. CDR1 is SQVTM and CDR2 is ANQGSEA in the germline V gene. CDR3 sequence reads: CSVEPRGGKMSLYGYTF. For the CDR3, the DNA is TGCAGCGTTGAACCCCGGGGGGGGAAAATGTCTCTCTATGGCTACACCTTC.

V usage is TRBV7-6 and J usage is TRBJ2-7; the match to TRBD2 covers 8 bases. This CDR3 region has 15 residues. The V segment lost 2 bases and the J segment 2 bases; nucleotides outside the gene matches: 5. Germline-derived CDR1 and CDR2 are SGHVS and FNYEAQ. CDR3 coding DNA: TGTGCCAGCAGCTTAAGCGGGAGAGGGACCTACGAGCAGTACTTC. This translates into CASSLSGRGTYEQYF.

The V gene is TRBV29-1, the J gene TRBJ1-1, with D maybe TRBD1 (6 bases). The V end was cut by 2 bases, the J end by 7 bases, with 14 bases between. Germline-derived CDR1 and CDR2 are SQVTM and ANQGSEA. This CDR3 spans 13 amino acids. DNA of the CDR3: TGCAGCGTTGAACGGGGGCGCAATGGTGAAGCTTTCTTT. Translating gives CSVERGRNGEAFF.